This T cell receptor (beta chain) was found in a study of response to subunit inactivated influenza vaccine. Germline V gene sequence: CDR1 SNHLY, CDR2 FYNNEI. The germline V and J ends were trimmed by 6 bases and 0 bases, with 12 bases remaining between them. CDR3 size: 15 residues. A single record per CDR3 protein comes from TCRdb applying MiXCR to the RT-PCR reads. The sample has a few hundred thousand distinct CDR3 sequences, about 11% seen once. The data were also submitted as part of a second study, on T cells expressing NK-cell markers. From that second work: Scientists made TCR beta cDNA using 5'RACE template switching with UMIs. According to the study, TCR beta repertoires originated from sorted CD3+CD56+NKG2C+, CD3+CD56+NKG2C- and CD3+CD56-NKG2C+ T cells. HCMV serostatus: seven of eight sequenced donors positive, one negative. Six or seven donors had dominant NKG2C+ clonotypes that comprised roughly 1.0-8% of their CD8+ T cells. The study found these clonotypes also leading the CD3+CD56-NKG2C+ fraction in a few donors.

The rearrangement links TRBV2 to TRBJ1-3, with D tentatively TRBD1 (6 bases). The material sequenced was PBMCs from blood, taken on the day of vaccination. This sequence was found in a man aged 45 to 65 who received an inactivated influenza vaccine. The DNA of the CDR3 is TGTGCCAGCAGCGACAGGATCTTCTCTGGAAACACCATATATTTT. It is translated as CASSDRIFSGNTIYF.